This T cell receptor (beta chain) originates from a study of technical replicates of blood from a handful of donors. This CDR3 is 17 amino acids long. Germline-derived CDR1 and CDR2 are SGHDN and FVKESK. V dropped 4 bases and J dropped 0; count of bases not matched to a gene: 8. This table comes from immunoSEQ multiplex PCR, and its TCRdb copy is limited to in-frame clones, with some not included. This table has 55,000 to 80,000 clones, roughly 86% appearing once. The TCR comes from a human donor in good health. Some clones in this sample may be carry-over from other donors' samples. Sequencing was performed on PBMCs. The chain carries TRBV14 and TRBJ1-3; 8 bases line up with TRBD1. The CDR3 reads CASSPGTGWSSGNTIYF. The CDR3 DNA is TGTGCCAGCAGCCCCGGGACAGGCTGGAGCTCTGGAAACACCATATATTTT.